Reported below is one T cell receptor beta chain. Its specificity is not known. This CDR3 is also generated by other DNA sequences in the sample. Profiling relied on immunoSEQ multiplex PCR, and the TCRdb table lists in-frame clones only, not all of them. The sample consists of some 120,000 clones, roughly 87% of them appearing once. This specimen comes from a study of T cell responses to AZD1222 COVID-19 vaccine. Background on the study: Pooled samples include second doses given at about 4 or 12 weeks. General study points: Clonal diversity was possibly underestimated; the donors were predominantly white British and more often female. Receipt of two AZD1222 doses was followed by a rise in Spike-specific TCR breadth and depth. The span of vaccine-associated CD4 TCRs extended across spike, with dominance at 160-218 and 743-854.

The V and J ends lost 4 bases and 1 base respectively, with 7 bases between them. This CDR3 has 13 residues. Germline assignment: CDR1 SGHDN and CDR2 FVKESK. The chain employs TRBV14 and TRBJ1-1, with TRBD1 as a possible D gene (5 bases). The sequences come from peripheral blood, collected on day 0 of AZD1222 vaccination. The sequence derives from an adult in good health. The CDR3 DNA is TGTGCCAGCAGCCTTCAGGGGAACACTGAAGCTTTCTTT. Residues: CASSLQGNTEAFF. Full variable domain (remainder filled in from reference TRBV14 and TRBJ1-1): EAGVTQFPSHSVIEKGQTVTLRCDPISGHDNLYWYRRVMGKEIKFLLHFVKESKQDESGMPNNRFLAERTGGTYSTLKVQPAELEDSGVYFCASSLQGNTEAFFGQGTRLTVV.